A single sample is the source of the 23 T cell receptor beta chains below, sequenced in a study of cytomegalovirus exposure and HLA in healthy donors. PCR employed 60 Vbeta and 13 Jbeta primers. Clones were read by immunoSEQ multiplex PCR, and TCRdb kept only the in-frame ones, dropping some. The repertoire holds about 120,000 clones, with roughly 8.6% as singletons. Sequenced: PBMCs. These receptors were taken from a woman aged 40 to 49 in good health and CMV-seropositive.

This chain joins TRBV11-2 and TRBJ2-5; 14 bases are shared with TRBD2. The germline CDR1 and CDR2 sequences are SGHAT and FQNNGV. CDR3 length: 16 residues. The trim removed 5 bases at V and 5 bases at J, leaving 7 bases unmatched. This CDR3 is CASSLGTSGGAETQYF. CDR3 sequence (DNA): TGTGCCAGCAGCCTTGGGACTAGCGGGGGTGCTGAGACCCAGTACTTC.

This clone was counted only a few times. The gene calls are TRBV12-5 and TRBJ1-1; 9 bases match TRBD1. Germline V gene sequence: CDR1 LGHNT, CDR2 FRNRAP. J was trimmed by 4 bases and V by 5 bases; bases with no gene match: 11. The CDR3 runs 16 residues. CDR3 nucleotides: TGTGCTAGTGGTCTGACACAGGGGGCGCGGGGCACTGAAGCTTTCTTT. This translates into CASGLTQGARGTEAFF.

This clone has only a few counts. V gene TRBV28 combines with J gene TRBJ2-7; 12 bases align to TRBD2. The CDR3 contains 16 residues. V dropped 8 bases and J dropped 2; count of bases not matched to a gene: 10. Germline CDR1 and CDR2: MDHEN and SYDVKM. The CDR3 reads CASSGPRTSGAYEQYF. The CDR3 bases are TGTGCCAGCTCCGGACCCAGGACTAGCGGGGCCTACGAGCAGTACTTC. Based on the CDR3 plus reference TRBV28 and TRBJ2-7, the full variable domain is DVKVTQSSRYLVKRTGEKVFLECVQDMDHENMFWYRQDPGLGLRLIYFSYDVKMKEKGDIPEGYSVSREKKERFSLILESASTNQTSMYLCASSGPRTSGAYEQYFGPGTRLTVT.

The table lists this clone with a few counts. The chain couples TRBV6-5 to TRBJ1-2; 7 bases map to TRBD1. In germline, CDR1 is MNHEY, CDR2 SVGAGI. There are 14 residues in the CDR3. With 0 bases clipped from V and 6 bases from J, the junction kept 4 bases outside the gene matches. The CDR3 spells CASSYSTGAHGYTF. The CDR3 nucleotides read TGTGCCAGCAGTTACTCTACAGGGGCTCATGGCTACACCTTC.

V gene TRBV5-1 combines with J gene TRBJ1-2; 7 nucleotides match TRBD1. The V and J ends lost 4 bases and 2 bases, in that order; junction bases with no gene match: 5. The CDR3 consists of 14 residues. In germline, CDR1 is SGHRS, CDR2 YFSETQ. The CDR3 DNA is TGCGCCAGCAGCCCCCAAGGGGGCAACTATGGCTACACCTTC. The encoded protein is CASSPQGGNYGYTF.

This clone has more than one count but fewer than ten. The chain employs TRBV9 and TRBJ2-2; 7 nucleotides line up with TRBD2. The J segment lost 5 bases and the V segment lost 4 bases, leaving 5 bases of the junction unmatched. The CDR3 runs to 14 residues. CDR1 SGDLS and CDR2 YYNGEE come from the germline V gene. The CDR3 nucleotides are TGTGCCAGCAGCCCGGGACTAAAAACCGGGGAGCTGTTTTTT. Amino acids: CASSPGLKTGELFF.

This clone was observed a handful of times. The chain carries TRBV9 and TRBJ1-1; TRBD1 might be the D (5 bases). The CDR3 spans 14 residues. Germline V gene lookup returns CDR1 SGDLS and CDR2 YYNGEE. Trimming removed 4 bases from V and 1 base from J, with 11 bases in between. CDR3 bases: TGTGCCAGCAGCCTCAATAGGGGGAACACTGAAGCTTTCTTT. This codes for CASSLNRGNTEAFF.

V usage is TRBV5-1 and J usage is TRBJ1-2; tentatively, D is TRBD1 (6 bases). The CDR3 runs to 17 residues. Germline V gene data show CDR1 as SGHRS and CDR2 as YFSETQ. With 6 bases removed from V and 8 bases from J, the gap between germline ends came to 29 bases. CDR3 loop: CASTSGGADYSVGGYTF. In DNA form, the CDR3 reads TGCGCCAGCACCTCCGGGGGGGCAGACTACTCCGTGGGGGGCTACACCTTC. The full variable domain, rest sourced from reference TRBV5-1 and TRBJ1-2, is KAGVTQTPRYLIKTRGQQVTLSCSPISGHRSVSWYQQTPGQGLQFLFEYFSETQRNKGNFPGRFSGRQFSNSRSEMNVSTLELGDSALYLCASTSGGADYSVGGYTFGSGTRLTVV.

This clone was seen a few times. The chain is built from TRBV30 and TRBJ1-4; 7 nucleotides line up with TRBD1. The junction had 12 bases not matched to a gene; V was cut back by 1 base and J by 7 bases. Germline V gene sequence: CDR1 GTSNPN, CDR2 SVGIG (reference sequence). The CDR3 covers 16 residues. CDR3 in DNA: TGTGCCTGGAGTGGGCCCAGGACAGGTTTGAGTGAAAAACTGTTTTTT. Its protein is CAWSGPRTGLSEKLFF.

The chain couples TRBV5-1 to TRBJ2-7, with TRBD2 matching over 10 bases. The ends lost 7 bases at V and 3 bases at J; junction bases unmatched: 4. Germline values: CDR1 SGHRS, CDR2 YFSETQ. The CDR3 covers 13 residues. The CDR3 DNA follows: TGCGCCAGCCGAGCTAGCGGGGGCTACGAGCAGTACTTC. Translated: CASRASGGYEQYF.

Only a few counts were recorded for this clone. In DNA form, the CDR3 reads TGTGCCAGCAGCAGCATTAGGGGGACCCAGTACTTC. Protein: CASSSIRGTQYF. The chain is built from TRBV21-1 and TRBJ2-5; the table's D gene call, TRBD1, was not cross checked with the DNA. TRBV21-1 has pseudogene status. The CDR3 length is 12 residues.

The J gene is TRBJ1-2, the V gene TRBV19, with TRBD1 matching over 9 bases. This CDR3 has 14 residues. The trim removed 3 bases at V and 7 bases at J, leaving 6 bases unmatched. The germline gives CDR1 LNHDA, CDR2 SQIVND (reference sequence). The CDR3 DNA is TGTGCCAGTAGTATCACCCGGGACAGGGCTGGCTACACCTTC. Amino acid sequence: CASSITRDRAGYTF.

CDR3 nucleotides: TGTGCCAGCTCATCCAACAAGGGGACAATCGGAACGACCCAGTACTTC. Translated, it gives CASSSNKGTIGTTQYF. The chain is built from TRBV18 and TRBJ2-5, with a tentative D call TRBD1 (6 bases). The ends were cut back, 5 bases at V and 7 bases at J, with 23 bases in the middle. The CDR3 loop spans 16 amino acids. Germline-derived CDR1 and CDR2 are KGHSH and LQKENI. The full variable domain, its missing parts supplied by reference TRBV18 and TRBJ2-5, is NAGVMQNPRHLVRRRGQEARLRCSPMKGHSHVYWYRQLPEEGLKFMVYLQKENIIDESGMPKERFSAEFPKEGPSILRIQQVVRGDSAAYFCASSSNKGTIGTTQYFGPGTRLLVL.

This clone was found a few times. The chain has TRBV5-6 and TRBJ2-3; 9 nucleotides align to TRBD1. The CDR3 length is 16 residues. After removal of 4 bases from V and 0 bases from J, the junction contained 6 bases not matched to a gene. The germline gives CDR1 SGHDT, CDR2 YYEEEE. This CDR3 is CASSVGTGTSTDTQYF. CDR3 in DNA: TGTGCCAGCAGCGTTGGGACAGGGACTAGCACAGATACGCAGTATTTT.

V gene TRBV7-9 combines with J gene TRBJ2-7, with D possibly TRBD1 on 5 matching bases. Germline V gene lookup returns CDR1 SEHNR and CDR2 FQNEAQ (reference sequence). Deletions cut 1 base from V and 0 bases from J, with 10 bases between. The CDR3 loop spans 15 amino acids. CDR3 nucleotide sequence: TGTGCCAGCAGCTTAGTGGACATCTACTCCTACGAGCAGTACTTC. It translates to CASSLVDIYSYEQYF.

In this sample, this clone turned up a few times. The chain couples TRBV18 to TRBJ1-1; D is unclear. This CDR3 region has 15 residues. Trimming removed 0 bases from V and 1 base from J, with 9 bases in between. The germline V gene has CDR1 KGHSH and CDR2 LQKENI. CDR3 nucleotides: TGTGCCAGCTCACCACCGCTAGGAGGGAACACTGAAGCTTTCTTT. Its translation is CASSPPLGGNTEAFF.

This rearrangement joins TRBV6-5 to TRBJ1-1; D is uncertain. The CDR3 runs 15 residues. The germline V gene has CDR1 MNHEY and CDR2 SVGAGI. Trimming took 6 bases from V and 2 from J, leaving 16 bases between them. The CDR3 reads CASSWESRFNTEAFF. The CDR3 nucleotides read TGTGCCAGCAGCTGGGAGTCAAGATTTAACACTGAAGCTTTCTTT.

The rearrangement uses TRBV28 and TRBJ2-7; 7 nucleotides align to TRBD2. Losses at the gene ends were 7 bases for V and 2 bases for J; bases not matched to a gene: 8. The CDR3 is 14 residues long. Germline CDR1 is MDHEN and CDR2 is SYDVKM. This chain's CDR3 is CASKPSGEAYEQYF. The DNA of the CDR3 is TGTGCCAGCAAACCGAGCGGGGAGGCCTACGAGCAGTACTTC.

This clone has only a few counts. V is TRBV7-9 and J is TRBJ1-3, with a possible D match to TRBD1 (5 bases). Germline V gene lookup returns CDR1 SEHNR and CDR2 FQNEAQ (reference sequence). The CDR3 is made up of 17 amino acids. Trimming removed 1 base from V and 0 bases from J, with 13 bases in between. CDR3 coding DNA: TGTGCCAGCAGCTTAGGGGGCGACGGAAGCTCTGGAAACACCATATATTTT. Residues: CASSLGGDGSSGNTIYF.

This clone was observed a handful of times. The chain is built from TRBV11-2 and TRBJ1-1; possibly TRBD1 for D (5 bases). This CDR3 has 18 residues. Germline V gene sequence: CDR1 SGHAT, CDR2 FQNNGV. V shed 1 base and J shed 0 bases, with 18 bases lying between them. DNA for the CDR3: TGTGCCAGCAGCTTAGGATGGGGGGGACTTCGGATGAACACTGAAGCTTTCTTT. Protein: CASSLGWGGLRMNTEAFF.

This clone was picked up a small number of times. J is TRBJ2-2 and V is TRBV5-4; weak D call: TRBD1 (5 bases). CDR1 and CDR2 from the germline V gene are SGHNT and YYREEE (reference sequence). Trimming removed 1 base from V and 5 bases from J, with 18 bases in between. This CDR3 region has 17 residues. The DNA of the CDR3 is TGTGCCAGCAGCTTGAGGCAGGGTGGTTATAGGACCGGGGAGCTGTTTTTT. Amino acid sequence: CASSLRQGGYRTGELFF.

CDR3 amino acids: CASSESTGGYEQYF. As DNA, the CDR3 is TGCGCCAGCAGTGAGTCGACAGGGGGTTACGAGCAGTACTTC. The chain employs TRBV10-1 and TRBJ2-5, with TRBD1 identical over 9 bases. The J call may be in error: the DNA end matches TRBJ2-7 better. The CDR3 loop spans 14 amino acids. Germline V gene lookup returns CDR1 WNHNN and CDR2 SYGVQD (reference sequence).

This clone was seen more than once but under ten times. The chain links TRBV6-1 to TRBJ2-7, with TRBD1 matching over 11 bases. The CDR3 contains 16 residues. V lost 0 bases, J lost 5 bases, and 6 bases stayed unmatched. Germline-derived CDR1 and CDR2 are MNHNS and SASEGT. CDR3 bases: TGTGCCAGCAGTGAAGCGCAGGGACAGGGGGGAAACGAGCAGTACTTC. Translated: CASSEAQGQGGNEQYF.